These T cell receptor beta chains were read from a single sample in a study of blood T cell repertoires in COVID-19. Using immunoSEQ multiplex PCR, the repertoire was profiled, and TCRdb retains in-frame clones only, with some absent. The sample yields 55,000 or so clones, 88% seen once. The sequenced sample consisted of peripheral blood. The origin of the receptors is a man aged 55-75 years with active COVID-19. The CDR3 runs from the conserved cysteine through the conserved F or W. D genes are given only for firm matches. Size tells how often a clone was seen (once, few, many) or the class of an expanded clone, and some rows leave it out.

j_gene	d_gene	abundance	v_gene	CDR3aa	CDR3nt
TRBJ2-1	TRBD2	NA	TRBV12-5	CASGSYLAGENYNEQFF	TGTGCTAGTGGTTCCTACCTAGCGGGGGAAAATTACAATGAGCAGTTCTTC
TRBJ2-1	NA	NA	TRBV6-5	CASRRGRGGKVTEFF	TGTGCCAGCAGGAGGGGCAGGGGAGGGAAGGTTACGGAGTTCTTC
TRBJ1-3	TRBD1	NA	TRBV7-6	CASSTRTGAGNTIYF	TGTGCCAGCAGCACCCGGACAGGGGCTGGAAACACCATATATTTT
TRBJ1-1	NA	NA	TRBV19	CASSTTEGGRDTEAFF	TGTGCCAGTAGTACGACTGAAGGGGGTAGGGACACTGAAGCTTTCTTT
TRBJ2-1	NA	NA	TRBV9	CASSVEASAAREQFF	TGTGCCAGCAGCGTAGAGGCTAGCGCCGCGAGAGAGCAGTTCTTC
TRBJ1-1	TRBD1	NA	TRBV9	CASSPRGTGKVNTEAFF	TGTGCCAGCAGCCCCCGGGGGACAGGGAAGGTGAACACTGAAGCTTTCTTT
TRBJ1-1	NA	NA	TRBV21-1	CASSRDRGRTEAFF	TGTGCCAGCAGCAGGGACAGGGGGAGGACTGAAGCTTTCTTT
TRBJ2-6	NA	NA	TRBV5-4	CASSLAGSGANVLTF	TGTGCCAGCAGCTTGGCGGGATCGGGGGCCAACGTCCTGACTTTC
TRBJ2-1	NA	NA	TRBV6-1	CASSEVSSYNEQFF	TGTGCCAGCAGTGAAGTGAGCTCCTACAATGAGCAGTTCTTC
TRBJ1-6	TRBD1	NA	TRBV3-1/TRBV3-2	CASSQGGQSNSPLHF	TGTGCCAGCAGCCAAGGGGGACAGTCCAATTCACCCCTCCACTTT
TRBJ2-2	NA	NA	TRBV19	CASSAGPGHGELFF	TGTGCCAGTAGTGCGGGACCGGGCCACGGGGAGCTGTTTTTT
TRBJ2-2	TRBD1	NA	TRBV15	CATSRTQGASTGELFF	TGTGCCACCAGCCGCACACAGGGGGCGAGCACCGGGGAGCTGTTTTTT
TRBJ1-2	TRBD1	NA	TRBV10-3	CAISDDRGSYGYTF	TGTGCCATCAGTGATGACAGGGGATCCTATGGCTACACCTTC
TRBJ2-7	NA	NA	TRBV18	CASSPAYLSYEQYF	TGTGCCAGCTCACCAGCGTACCTGAGCTACGAGCAGTACTTC
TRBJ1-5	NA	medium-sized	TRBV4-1	CASSQGMSQPQHF	TGCGCCAGCAGTCAGGGCATGAGTCAGCCCCAGCATTTT
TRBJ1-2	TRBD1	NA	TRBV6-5	CASSSNRGSFGYTF	TGTGCCAGCAGCTCAAACAGGGGGAGCTTTGGCTACACCTTC
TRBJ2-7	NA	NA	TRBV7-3	CASSLSPSSYEQYF	TGTGCCAGCAGCTTAAGCCCCAGCTCCTACGAGCAGTACTTC
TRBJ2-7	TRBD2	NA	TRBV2	CASGPGTSGTYEQYF	TGTGCCAGCGGCCCTGGGACTAGCGGGACCTACGAGCAGTACTTC
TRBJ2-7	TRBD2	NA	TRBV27	CARSSPPWGLVLSGKSYEQYF	TGTGCCAGAAGTTCCCCACCTTGGGGACTAGTGTTATCGGGGAAATCCTACGAGCAGTACTTC
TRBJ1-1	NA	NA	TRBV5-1	CASSTTGMNTEAFF	TGCGCCAGCAGCACCACAGGTATGAACACTGAAGCTTTCTTT
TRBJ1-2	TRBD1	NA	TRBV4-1	CASSPTGTGTYGYTF	TGCGCCAGCAGCCCCACCGGGACAGGGACCTATGGCTACACCTTC
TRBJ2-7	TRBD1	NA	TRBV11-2	CASRGTGPAYEQYF	TGTGCCAGCAGAGGGACAGGGCCTGCCTACGAGCAGTACTTC
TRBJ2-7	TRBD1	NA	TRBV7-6	CASSLGTGNPYEQYF	TGTGCCAGCAGCTTAGGGACAGGGAATCCCTACGAGCAGTACTTC
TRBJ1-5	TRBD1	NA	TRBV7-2	CASSLEGTGNQPQHF	TGTGCCAGCAGCTTAGAGGGGACAGGCAATCAGCCCCAGCATTTT
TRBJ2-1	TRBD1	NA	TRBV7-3	CASSSTGTGWGEQFF	TGTGCCAGCAGCTCCACCGGGACAGGGTGGGGAGAGCAGTTCTTC
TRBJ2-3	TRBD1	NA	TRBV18	CASSPYGTGSTDTQYF	TGTGCCAGCTCACCGTACGGGACAGGGAGCACAGATACGCAGTATTTT
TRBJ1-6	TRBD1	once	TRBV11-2	CASSLEATGGSPLHF	TGTGCCAGCAGCTTAGAGGCGACAGGGGGATCACCCCTCCACTTT
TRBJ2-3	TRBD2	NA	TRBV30	CAWSAGLAGGIDTQYF	TGTGCCTGGAGCGCCGGACTAGCGGGAGGGATAGATACGCAGTATTTT
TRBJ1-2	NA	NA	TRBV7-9	CASSFERRLPYGYTF	TGTGCCAGCAGCTTTGAGAGGCGACTCCCCTATGGCTACACCTTC
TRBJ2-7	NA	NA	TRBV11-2	CASSSSPPGQYF	TGTGCCAGCAGTAGTTCCCCTCCGGGGCAGTACTTC
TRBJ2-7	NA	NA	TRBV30	CAWSYPSRWAGTSYEQYF	TGTGCCTGGAGTTACCCGAGTCGATGGGCGGGAACCTCCTACGAGCAGTACTTC